These T cell receptor beta chains were read from a single sample in a study of blood T cell repertoires in COVID-19. Method: immunoSEQ multiplex PCR; TCRdb's copy keeps in-frame clones and lacks some. Here the sample spans 65,000 to 90,000 clones, about 87% being singletons. The sequenced material came from peripheral blood. Source of these receptors: a woman of 80 years or more with acute or convalescent COVID-19. CDR3s include the opening cysteine and the closing phenylalanine or tryptophan. A D gene is named only where the DNA matches it firmly. Clone size is given for some rows only: seen once, a few or many times, or a class if the clone is expanded.

>-|-|TRBJ2-2|TRBV7-2
TGTGCCAGCAGCTTAGGTGTAGGCAGGAGGGGCGGGGAGCTGTTTTTT
CASSLGVGRRGGELFF
>-|-|TRBJ1-1|TRBV9
TGTGCCAGCAGCTTCGACAGTTCTGCTGAAGCTTTCTTT
CASSFDSSAEAFF
>TRBD2|-|TRBJ2-2|TRBV30
TGTGCCCGTAGCGGGGGAGAAAACACCGGGGAGCTGTTTTTT
CARSGGENTGELFF
>-|-|TRBJ1-2|TRBV7-9
TGTGCCAGCAGCTTTCCGGGGGATGGCTACACCTTC
CASSFPGDGYTF
>TRBD1|-|TRBJ1-6|TRBV9
TGTGCCAGCAGCGCTTGGGAACCGGGACAGGGAAGTTCACCCCTCCACTTT
CASSAWEPGQGSSPLHF
>TRBD1|-|TRBJ1-2|TRBV5-4
TGTGCCAGCAGCTTCGAGGGGGCGAGGTTTGGCGGCTACACCTTC
CASSFEGARFGGYTF
>TRBD1|-|TRBJ2-7|TRBV7-8
TGTGCCAGCACCCGACAGGGAAACCACGGCGAGCAGTACTTC
CASTRQGNHGEQYF
>-|-|TRBJ1-2|TRBV7-8
TGTGCCAGCCGGCCGATACAGGGACGCGCCATTGGAAAAGGTGGCTACACCTTC
CASRPIQGRAIGKGGYTF
>-|-|TRBJ1-6|TRBV20-1
TGCAGTGCTAGTCCCTCGGGTAATTCACCCCTCCACTTT
CSASPSGNSPLHF
>TRBD1|-|TRBJ1-1|TRBV7-9
TGTGCCAGCAGCCTCGTGACAGGGACGAACACTGAAGCTTTCTTT
CASSLVTGTNTEAFF
>TRBD1|once|TRBJ2-2|TRBV19
TGTGCCAGTCAGGACAGGGGGCCCGGGGAGCTGTTTTTT
CASQDRGPGELFF
>-|-|TRBJ1-1|TRBV12-5
TGTGCTAGTGGTTGGGGGAGGACTGAAGCTTTCTTT
CASGWGRTEAFF
>-|-|TRBJ1-1|TRBV5-4
TGTGCCAGCAGCCCGGGGGGGGCCGCCCGGGGGGGCACTGAAGCTTTCTTT
CASSPGGAARGGTEAFF
>TRBD2|-|TRBJ2-5|TRBV19
TGTGCCAGTAGTATAGGACTAGCGGGAGGGCAAGAGACCCAGTACTTC
CASSIGLAGGQETQYF